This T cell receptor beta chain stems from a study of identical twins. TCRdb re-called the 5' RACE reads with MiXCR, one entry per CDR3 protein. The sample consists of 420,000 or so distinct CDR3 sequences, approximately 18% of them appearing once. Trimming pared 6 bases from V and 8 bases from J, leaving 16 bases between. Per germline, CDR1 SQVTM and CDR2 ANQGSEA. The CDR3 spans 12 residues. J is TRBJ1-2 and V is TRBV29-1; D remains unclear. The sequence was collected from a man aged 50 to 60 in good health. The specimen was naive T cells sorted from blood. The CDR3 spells CSVRVGSRGYTF. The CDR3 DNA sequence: TGCAGCGTCCGGGTTGGCTCGCGGGGCTACACCTTC.